This passage covers 27 T cell receptor beta chains from one sample sequenced in a study of early T cells in non-severe SARS-CoV-2 infection. TCRdb reprocessed the 5' RACE reads via MiXCR and lists one record per CDR3 protein. The profile shows about 30,000 distinct CDR3 sequences, roughly 4.9% of them singletons. The sample was whole blood. These receptors were collected from an adult who was a healthcare worker with PCR-confirmed SARS-CoV-2 infection or an uninfected control (not recorded which).

This clonotype came up a few times. The chain uses TRBV20-1 and TRBJ1-4; D gene unclear. CDR1 and CDR2 (germline): DFQATT, SNEGSKA (reference sequence). V was shortened by 3 bases and J by 0 bases, with 11 bases between the two germline ends. The CDR3 runs to 15 residues. CDR3 nucleotide sequence: TGCAGTGCTAGTGACCCGCGGACAACTAATGAAAAACTGTTTTTT. Encoded protein: CSASDPRTTNEKLFF.

V gene TRBV3-1 combines with J gene TRBJ2-7; 8 nucleotides align to TRBD2. CDR3 size: 14 residues. V lost 1 base and J lost 5; bases outside the gene matches: 4. CDR1 is LGHDT and CDR2 is YNNKEL in the germline V gene (reference sequence). CDR3 coding DNA: TGTGCCAGCAGCCAAGGCGGGAGGTTCGACGAGCAGTACTTC. Translation: CASSQGGRFDEQYF.

CDR3 DNA: TGTGCCAGCAACGCCCCAGGGGGAGGCTATGGCTACACCTTC. Translation gives CASNAPGGGYGYTF. This rearrangement joins TRBV12-3 or TRBV12-4 to TRBJ1-2, with TRBD1 matching 7 bases. The ends lost 7 bases at V and 4 bases at J; junction bases unmatched: 9. The CDR3 runs to 14 residues.

The chain uses TRBV7-3 and TRBJ2-3, with TRBD2 matching 7 bases. With V trimmed by 5 bases and J by 6 bases, 14 bases remained unmatched. CDR1 is SGHTA, CDR2 FQGTGA, per germline. The CDR3 length is 16 residues. CDR3 sequence: CASSQGGQRGSDTQYF. The DNA of the CDR3 is TGTGCCAGCAGCCAGGGAGGGCAGCGGGGCAGCGATACGCAGTATTTT.

This clonotype was detected many times. The V call is TRBV6-5, the J call TRBJ1-2, with 7 bases fitting TRBD1. The J segment lost 3 bases and the V segment lost 6 bases, leaving 7 bases of the junction unmatched. The V gene's germline CDR1 is MNHEY and CDR2 SVGAGI. The CDR3 extends over 14 amino acids. For the CDR3, the DNA is TGTGCCAGCAGCCTCGACAGGGATGACTATGGCTACACCTTC. This codes for CASSLDRDDYGYTF.

The chain uses TRBV7-2 and TRBJ2-7, with 13 positions matching TRBD2. The CDR3 covers 15 residues. The germline V gene has CDR1 SGHTA and CDR2 FQGNSA. The junction had 6 bases not matched to a gene; V was cut back by 8 bases and J by 2 bases. The CDR3 region has the DNA TGTGCCAGCTCCGGACTAGCGGGAGAGGCCTACGAGCAGTACTTC. Its protein product is CASSGLAGEAYEQYF. The variable domain in full, completed from reference TRBV7-2 and TRBJ2-7, reads GAGVSQSPSNKVTEKGKDVELRCDPISGHTALYWYRQSLGQGLEFLIYFQGNSAPDKSGLPSDRFSAERTGGSVSTLTIQRTQQEDSAVYLCASSGLAGEAYEQYFGPGTRLTVT.

This clonotype has at least ten counts. The V and J genes are TRBV7-6 and TRBJ2-1; 7 positions agree with TRBD2. The CDR3 loop spans 16 amino acids. Trimming cost V 1 base and J 7 bases; bases outside gene matches: 10. In germline, CDR1 is SGHVS, CDR2 FNYEAQ. The CDR3 is CASSLVGGSRGNEQFF. DNA of the CDR3: TGTGCCAGCAGCTTAGTGGGCGGGAGTCGAGGAAATGAGCAGTTCTTC.

This clonotype was found a few times. This chain uses TRBV28 with TRBJ2-2, with D perhaps matching TRBD2 (6 bases). V shed 1 base and J shed 2 bases, with 14 bases lying between them. The germline gives CDR1 MDHEN, CDR2 SYDVKM. The CDR3 contains 17 residues. Here the CDR3 reads CASSLYPGTDNTGELFF. The CDR3 DNA reads as TGTGCCAGCAGTTTATATCCCGGGACTGACAACACCGGGGAGCTGTTTTTT.

This clonotype has ten or more counts. CDR3 residues: CASSSTRPGRATEAFF. CDR3 in DNA: TGCGCCAGCAGCTCTACCCGACCGGGACGGGCAACTGAAGCTTTCTTT. This chain links TRBV5-1 with TRBJ1-1, with D possibly matching TRBD1 (5 bases). Trimming pared 3 bases from V and 5 bases from J, leaving 20 bases between. There are 16 residues in the CDR3. Germline loops: CDR1 SGHRS, CDR2 YFSETQ. The complete variable domain, with remaining parts taken from reference TRBV5-1 and TRBJ1-1, reads KAGVTQTPRYLIKTRGQQVTLSCSPISGHRSVSWYQQTPGQGLQFLFEYFSETQRNKGNFPGRFSGRQFSNSRSEMNVSTLELGDSALYLCASSSTRPGRATEAFFGQGTRLTVV.

The rearrangement joins TRBV7-9 to TRBJ1-1; maybe TRBD1 (5 bases). CDR1 and CDR2 from the germline V gene are SEHNR and FQNEAQ (reference sequence). Trimming took off 5 bases at V and 4 bases at J, with 14 bases between the two ends. The CDR3 is 14 amino acids. The CDR3: CASSTSLGTTEAFF. Here the CDR3 DNA reads TGTGCCAGCAGCACAAGCCTGGGGACCACTGAAGCTTTCTTT.

The rearrangement links TRBV12-3 or TRBV12-4 to TRBJ2-5, with 7 nucleotides matching TRBD1. The CDR3 covers 12 residues. Trimming removed 5 bases from V and 5 bases from J; junction bases left unmatched: 2. CDR3 region: CASSPTGETQYF. CDR3 nucleotides: TGTGCCAGCAGTCCGACAGGGGAGACCCAGTACTTC.

This clonotype was seen ten or more times. This chain connects TRBV2 to TRBJ2-3, with D hard to call. Trimming removed 7 bases from V and 4 bases from J, with 9 bases in between. Germline loops: CDR1 SNHLY, CDR2 FYNNEI. This CDR3 region has 12 residues. The DNA of the CDR3 is TGTGCCAGCACCCAAATGGCAGATACGCAGTATTTT. It specifies CASTQMADTQYF.

Many counts were recorded for this clonotype. The chain joins TRBV5-4 to TRBJ2-4; 9 nucleotides align to TRBD2. V lost 2 bases, J lost 3 bases, and 3 bases stayed unmatched. Germline assignment: CDR1 SGHNT and CDR2 YYREEE (reference sequence). The CDR3 extends over 15 amino acids. The CDR3 protein is CASSFGGRDKNIQYF. The CDR3, as DNA: TGTGCCAGCAGCTTTGGCGGGAGGGACAAAAACATTCAGTACTTC.

This clonotype was detected only a few times. The genes are TRBV3-1 and TRBJ2-7; D might be TRBD2 (5 bases). This CDR3 region has 14 residues. CDR1 LGHDT and CDR2 YNNKEL come from the germline V gene (reference sequence). V lost 2 bases, J lost 2 bases, and 10 bases lay in between. CDR3 in amino acids: CASSQNGVPYEQYF. DNA of the CDR3: TGTGCCAGCAGCCAAAACGGGGTTCCCTACGAGCAGTACTTC.

This clonotype was detected ten times or more. V gene TRBV5-1 combines with J gene TRBJ2-5; D possibly uses TRBD1 or TRBD2 (5 bases each). The CDR3 sequence is 15 residues long. V lost 0 bases, J lost 3 bases, and 12 bases lay in between. Germline lookup yields CDR1 SGHRS and CDR2 YFSETQ. The CDR3 bases are TGCGCCAGCAGCTTGGGTGGAGCGGACAAAGAGACCCAGTACTTC. Translation gives CASSLGGADKETQYF.

This clonotype showed up just a few times. The CDR3, as DNA: TGTGCCAGCAGTCCTCCACAAGGAAATCCCTACGAGCAGTACTTC. Encoded protein: CASSPPQGNPYEQYF. The chain recombines TRBV6-6 with TRBJ2-7; D gene uncertain. This CDR3 has 15 amino acids. Between the trimmed V and J ends, which lost 5 bases and 2 bases, there was a span of 16 bases. Germline CDR1 reads MNHNY; CDR2 reads SVGAGI (reference sequence).

This clonotype was seen at least ten times. The chain is built from TRBV5-5 and TRBJ1-5; D call uncertain. There are 16 residues in the CDR3. Trimming removed 5 bases from V and 2 bases from J, with 17 bases in between. CDR1 is SGHKS and CDR2 is YYEKEE in the germline V gene (reference sequence). The CDR3 DNA sequence: TGTGCCAGCAGTCCGCTTTCGGGTAGGGGCAATCAGCCCCAGCATTTT. Translating gives CASSPLSGRGNQPQHF.

V gene TRBV4-3 combines with J gene TRBJ2-1; D may be TRBD2 (6 bases). Trimming stripped 3 bases from V and 0 bases from J, with 15 bases between. Germline lookup yields CDR1 LGHNA and CDR2 YSLEER. The CDR3 has 17 residues. The DNA for the CDR3 is TGCGCCAGCAGCCAGGGGCTAGCGCGAAGCTCCTACAATGAGCAGTTCTTC. It specifies CASSQGLARSSYNEQFF.

The chain recombines TRBV2 with TRBJ2-3; unclear D gene. The CDR3 runs to 17 residues. The V end lost 0 bases, the J end lost 0 bases, and 13 bases lay between the germline ends. The germline CDR1 and CDR2 sequences are SNHLY and FYNNEI. The CDR3 DNA is TGTGCCAGCAGTGAAGCTCCTGGACGGACGAGCACAGATACGCAGTATTTT. It translates to CASSEAPGRTSTDTQYF.

This clonotype was picked up many times. Written as DNA, the CDR3 is TGCAGTGCTAGAGTTATGACCGAGCAGTACTTC. This translates into CSARVMTEQYF. The chain couples TRBV20-1 to TRBJ2-7; D remains ambiguous. The CDR3 spans 11 residues. The germline V gene has CDR1 DFQATT and CDR2 SNEGSKA (reference sequence). The germline V and J ends were trimmed by 1 base and 6 bases, with 7 bases remaining between them.

This clonotype was seen a few times. The chain recombines TRBV20-1 with TRBJ2-1, with 7 bases aligning to TRBD2. The CDR3 covers 15 residues. V dropped 1 base and J dropped 6; count of bases not matched to a gene: 9. The V gene's germline CDR1 is DFQATT and CDR2 SNEGSKA (reference sequence). This chain's CDR3 is CSARVPAGLFNEQFF. In DNA form, the CDR3 reads TGCAGTGCTAGAGTGCCAGCGGGATTGTTCAATGAGCAGTTCTTC.

Ten or more counts support this clonotype. The chain carries TRBV20-1 and TRBJ2-7; D might be TRBD1 (6 bases). Germline V CDR1 and CDR2: DFQATT, SNEGSKA (reference sequence). The CDR3 sequence is 12 residues long. Trimming removed 3 bases at V and 3 bases at J, with 9 bases between. DNA of the CDR3: TGCAGTGCTAGTAACAGGGACTACGAGCAGTACTTC. The encoded protein is CSASNRDYEQYF.

This clonotype appeared many times. CDR3 amino acids: CAIGNRGSGANVLTF. In DNA, the CDR3 is TGTGCCATCGGAAACAGGGGGTCTGGGGCCAACGTCCTGACTTTC. This rearrangement joins TRBV7-6 to TRBJ2-6; 8 nucleotides line up with TRBD1. This CDR3 region has 15 residues. After removal of 10 bases from V and 1 base from J, the junction contained 6 bases not matched to a gene. Germline assignment: CDR1 SGHVS and CDR2 FNYEAQ. Variable domain in full (rest from reference TRBV7-6 and TRBJ2-6): GAGVSQSPRYKVTKRGQDVALRCDPISGHVSLYWYRQALGQGPEFLTYFNYEAQQDKSGLPNDRFSAERPEGSISTLTIQRTEQRDSAMYRCAIGNRGSGANVLTFGAGSRLTVL.

In its sample, this clonotype was seen a few times. The chain combines TRBV20-1 with TRBJ2-3, with 12 positions matching TRBD2. J gave up 0 bases and V 6 bases, and 7 bases lay outside the gene matches. Germline values: CDR1 DFQATT, CDR2 SNEGSKA (reference sequence). The CDR3 runs to 16 residues. The CDR3 here is CSAPRTSGTSTDTQYF. DNA for the CDR3: TGCAGTGCCCCTCGGACTAGCGGGACAAGCACAGATACGCAGTATTTT.

This clonotype was seen at least ten times. The rearrangement joins TRBV7-9 to TRBJ2-7, with 7 positions matching TRBD2. The CDR3 extends over 14 amino acids. J gave up 6 bases and V 0 bases, and 5 bases lay outside the gene matches. The germline V gene encodes CDR1 SEHNR and CDR2 FQNEAQ (reference sequence). CDR3 sequence (DNA): TGTGCCAGCAGCTTAGCAGCGGGATCGCCCGAGCAGTACTTC. Translating it yields CASSLAAGSPEQYF.

A few counts support this clonotype. The chain uses TRBV12-3 or TRBV12-4 and TRBJ2-2, with 9 positions matching TRBD2. The trim removed 7 bases at V and 4 bases at J, leaving 10 bases unmatched. The CDR3 is 16 residues long. This chain's CDR3 is CASIYSGSVGTGELFF. DNA for the CDR3: TGTGCCAGCATTTATAGCGGGAGTGTGGGCACCGGGGAGCTGTTTTTT.

This clonotype appeared once. This chain links TRBV6-2 or TRBV6-3 with TRBJ2-7; a weak D match, TRBD1 (5 bases). In germline, CDR1 is MNHEY, CDR2 SVGEGT. Between the trimmed V and J ends, which lost 6 bases and 1 base, there was a span of 16 bases. CDR3 length: 15 residues. CDR3 region: CASSRSGNRSYEQYF. DNA for the CDR3: TGTGCCAGCAGCCGATCAGGGAATCGTTCCTACGAGCAGTACTTC.